This TCR beta chain was sequenced during a study of T cell changes during pregnancy in multiple sclerosis. Germline values: CDR1 SGHTS, CDR2 YDEGEE. V was pared by 0 bases and J by 3 bases, with 7 bases between. The length of the CDR3 is 14 residues. Sequencing used immunoSEQ multiplex PCR; TCRdb keeps in-frame clones, though not all of them. The sample gives fewer than 140,000 clones, 75% to 95% of which show up once; around 1.6% is in the top ten. The chain combines TRBV5-8 with TRBJ2-1; D might be TRBD2 (5 bases). The sample in question was peripheral blood, obtained before pregnancy. This TCR came from a female donor with multiple sclerosis, enrolled in a pregnancy study. The CDR3 DNA follows: TGTGCCAGCAGCTTGGAACTAGGCTACAATGAGCAGTTCTTC. It specifies CASSLELGYNEQFF.